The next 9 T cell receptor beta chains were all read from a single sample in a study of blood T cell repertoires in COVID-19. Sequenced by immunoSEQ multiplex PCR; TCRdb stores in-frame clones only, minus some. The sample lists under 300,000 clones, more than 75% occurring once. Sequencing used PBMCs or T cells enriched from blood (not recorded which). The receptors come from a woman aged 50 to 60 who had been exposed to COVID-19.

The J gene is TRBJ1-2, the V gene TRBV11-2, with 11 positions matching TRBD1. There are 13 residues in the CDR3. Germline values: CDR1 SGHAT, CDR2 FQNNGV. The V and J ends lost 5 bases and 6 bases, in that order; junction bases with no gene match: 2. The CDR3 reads CASSRTGGDGYTF. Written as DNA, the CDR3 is TGTGCCAGCAGCCGGACAGGGGGCGATGGCTACACCTTC. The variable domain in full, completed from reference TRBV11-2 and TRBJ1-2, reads EAGVAQSPRYKIIEKRQSVAFWCNPISGHATLYWYQQILGQGPKLLIQFQNNGVVDDSQLPKDRFSAERLKGVDSTLKIQPAKLEDSAVYLCASSRTGGDGYTFGSGTRLTVV.

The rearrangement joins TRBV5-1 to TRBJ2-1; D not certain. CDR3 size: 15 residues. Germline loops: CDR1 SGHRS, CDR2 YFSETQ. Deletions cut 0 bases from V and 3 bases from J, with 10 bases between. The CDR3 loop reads CASSLDGSYYNEQFF. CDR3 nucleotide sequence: TGCGCCAGCAGCTTGGACGGTTCCTACTACAATGAGCAGTTCTTC.

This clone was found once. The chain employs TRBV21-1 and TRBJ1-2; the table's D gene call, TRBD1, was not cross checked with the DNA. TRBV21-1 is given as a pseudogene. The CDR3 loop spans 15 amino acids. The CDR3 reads CASSILDSMHYGYTF. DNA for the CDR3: TGTGCCAGCAGCATCTTGGACAGCATGCACTATGGCTACACCTTC.

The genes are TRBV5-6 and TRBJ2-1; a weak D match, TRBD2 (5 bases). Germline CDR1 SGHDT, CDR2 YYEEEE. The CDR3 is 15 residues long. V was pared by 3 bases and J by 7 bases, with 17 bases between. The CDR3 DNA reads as TGTGCCAGCAGCTCCCTTCGAGGGCCCATGAATGAGCAGTTCTTC. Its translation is CASSSLRGPMNEQFF.

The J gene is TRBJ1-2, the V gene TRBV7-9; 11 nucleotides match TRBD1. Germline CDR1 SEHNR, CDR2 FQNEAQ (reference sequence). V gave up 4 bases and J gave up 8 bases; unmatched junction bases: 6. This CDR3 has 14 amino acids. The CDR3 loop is CASSYTGQGVGYTF. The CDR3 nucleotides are TGTGCCAGCAGCTACACGGGACAGGGGGTAGGCTACACCTTC.

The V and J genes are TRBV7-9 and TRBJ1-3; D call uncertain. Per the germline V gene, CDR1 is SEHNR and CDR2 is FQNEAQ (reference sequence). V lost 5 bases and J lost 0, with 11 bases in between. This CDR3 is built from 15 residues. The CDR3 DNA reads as TGTGCCAGCAGCCCTACAAGGAGCTCTGGAAACACCATATATTTT. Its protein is CASSPTRSSGNTIYF. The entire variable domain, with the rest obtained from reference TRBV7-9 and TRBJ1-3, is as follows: DTGVSQNPRHKITKRGQNVTFRCDPISEHNRLYWYRQTLGQGPEFLTYFQNEAQLEKSRLLSDRFSAERPKGSFSTLEIQRTEQGDSAMYLCASSPTRSSGNTIYFGEGSWLTVV.

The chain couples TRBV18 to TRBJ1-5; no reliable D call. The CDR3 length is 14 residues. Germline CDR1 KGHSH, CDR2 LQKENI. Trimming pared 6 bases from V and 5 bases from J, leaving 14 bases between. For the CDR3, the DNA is TGTGCCAGCTCCTTCGCCGGAGGAGATCAGCCCCAGCATTTT. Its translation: CASSFAGGDQPQHF.

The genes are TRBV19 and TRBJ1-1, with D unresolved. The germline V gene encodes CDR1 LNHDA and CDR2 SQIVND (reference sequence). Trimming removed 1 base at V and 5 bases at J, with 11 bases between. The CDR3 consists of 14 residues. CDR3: CASSIGSRRTEAFF. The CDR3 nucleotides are TGTGCCAGTAGTATAGGGTCCCGCAGGACTGAAGCTTTCTTT.

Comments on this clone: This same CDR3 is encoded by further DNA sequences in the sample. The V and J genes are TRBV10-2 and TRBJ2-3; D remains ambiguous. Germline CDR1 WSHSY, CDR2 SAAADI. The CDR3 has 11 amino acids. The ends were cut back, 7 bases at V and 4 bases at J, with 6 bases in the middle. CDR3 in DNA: TGCGCCAGCACCCCTTCAGATACGCAGTATTTT. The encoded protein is CASTPSDTQYF.